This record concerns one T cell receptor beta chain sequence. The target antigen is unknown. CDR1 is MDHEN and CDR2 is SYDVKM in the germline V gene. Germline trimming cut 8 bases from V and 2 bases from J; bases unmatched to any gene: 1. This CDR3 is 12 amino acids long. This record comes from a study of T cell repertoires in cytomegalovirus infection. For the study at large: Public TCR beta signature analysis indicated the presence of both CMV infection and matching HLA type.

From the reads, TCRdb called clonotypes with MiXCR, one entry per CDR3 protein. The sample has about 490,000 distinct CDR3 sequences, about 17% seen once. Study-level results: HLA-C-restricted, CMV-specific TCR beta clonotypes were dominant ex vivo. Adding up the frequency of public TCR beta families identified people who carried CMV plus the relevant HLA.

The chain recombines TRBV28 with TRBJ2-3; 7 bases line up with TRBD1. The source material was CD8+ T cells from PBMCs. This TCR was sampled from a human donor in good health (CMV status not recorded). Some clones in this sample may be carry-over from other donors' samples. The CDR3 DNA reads TGTGCCAGCGGGACAGCCACAGATACGCAGTATTTT. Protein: CASGTATDTQYF.